This T cell receptor (beta chain) was recorded in a study of blood T cell repertoires in COVID-19. Membership in each cohort depended on participant-reported clinical history. This clone turned up a few times. Assay used: immunoSEQ multiplex PCR; TCRdb lists only in-frame clones, some missing. The sample consists of around 78,000 clones, around 88% of them appearing once. The germline V gene has CDR1 LNHDA and CDR2 SQIVND (reference sequence). The ends lost 3 bases at V and 3 bases at J; junction bases unmatched: 4. The CDR3 contains 15 residues. The sequence was obtained from a woman between 45 and 60 years old with acute COVID-19. The sample taken for sequencing was PBMCs or T cells enriched from blood (not recorded which). V gene TRBV19 combines with J gene TRBJ2-1; 8 bases fit TRBD2. CDR3 nucleotide sequence: TGTGCCAGTAGTATTACTAGCGGCCTCTACAATGAGCAGTTCTTC. Its translation is CASSITSGLYNEQFF.